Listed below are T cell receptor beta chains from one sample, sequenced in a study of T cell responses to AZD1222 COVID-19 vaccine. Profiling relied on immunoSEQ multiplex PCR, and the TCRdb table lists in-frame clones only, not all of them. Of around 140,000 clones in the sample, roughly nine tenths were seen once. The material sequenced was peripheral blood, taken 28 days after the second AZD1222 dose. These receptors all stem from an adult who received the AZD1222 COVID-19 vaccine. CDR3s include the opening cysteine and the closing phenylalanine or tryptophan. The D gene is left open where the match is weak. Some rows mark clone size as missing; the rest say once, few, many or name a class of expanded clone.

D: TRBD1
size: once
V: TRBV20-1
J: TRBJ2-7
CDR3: CSAGQSYEQYF
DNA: TGCAGTGCGGGACAGTCCTACGAGCAGTACTTC

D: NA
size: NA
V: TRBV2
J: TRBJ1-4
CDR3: CASTPDGIEKLFF
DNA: TGTGCCAGCACGCCGGATGGGATTGAAAAACTGTTTTTT

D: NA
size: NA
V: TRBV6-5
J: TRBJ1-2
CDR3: CASSIRQAYDYGYTF
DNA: TGTGCCAGCAGTATCCGACAAGCCTATGACTATGGCTACACCTTC

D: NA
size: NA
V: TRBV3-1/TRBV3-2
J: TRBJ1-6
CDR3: CASSQVENSPLHF
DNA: TGTGCCAGCAGCCAAGTGGAAAATTCACCCCTCCACTTT

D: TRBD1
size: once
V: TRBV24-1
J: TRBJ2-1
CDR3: CATSDFRQGAGLNEQFF
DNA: TGTGCCACCAGTGATTTTAGACAGGGGGCCGGTTTGAATGAGCAGTTCTTC

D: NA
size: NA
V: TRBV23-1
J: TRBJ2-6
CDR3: CASSQSSVGVRQEDRGANVLTF
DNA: TGCGCCAGCAGTCAATCTAGCGTTGGCGTACGGCAGGAAGACCGAGGGGCCAACGTCCTGACTTTC

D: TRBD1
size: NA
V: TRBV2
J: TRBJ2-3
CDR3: CASSTGADTQYF
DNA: TGTGCCAGCAGTACAGGGGCAGATACGCAGTATTTT

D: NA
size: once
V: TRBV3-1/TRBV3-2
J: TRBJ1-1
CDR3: CASTQDLHQNTEAFF
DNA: TGTGCCAGCACCCAAGATTTACACCAGAACACTGAAGCTTTCTTT

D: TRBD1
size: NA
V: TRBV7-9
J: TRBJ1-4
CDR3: CASSSRGGNEKLFF
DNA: TGTGCCAGCAGCTCCAGGGGGGGAAATGAAAAACTGTTTTTT

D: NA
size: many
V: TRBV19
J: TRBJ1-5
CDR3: CASSNGGQIHQPQHF
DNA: TGTGCCAGTAGTAATGGCGGACAAATTCATCAGCCCCAGCATTTT

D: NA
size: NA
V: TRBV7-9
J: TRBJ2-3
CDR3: CASATGLDTQYF
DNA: TGTGCCAGCGCCACAGGGTTGGATACGCAGTATTTT

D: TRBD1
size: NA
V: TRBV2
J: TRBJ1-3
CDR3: CASGAGPGTATTRDTIYF
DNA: TGTGCCAGCGGGGCGGGGCCCGGGACAGCGACTACGAGGGACACCATATATTTT

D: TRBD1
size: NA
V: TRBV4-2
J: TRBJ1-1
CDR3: CASSQHTGETEAFF
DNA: TGTGCCAGCAGCCAGCACACAGGGGAGACTGAAGCTTTCTTT

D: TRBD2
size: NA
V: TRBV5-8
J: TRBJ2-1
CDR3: CASSLGLAGTDEQFF
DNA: TGTGCCAGCAGCTTGGGACTAGCGGGGACGGATGAGCAGTTCTTC

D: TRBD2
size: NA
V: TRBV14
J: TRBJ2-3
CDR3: CASSPAGTSGRCTF
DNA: TGTGCCAGCAGCCCTGCCGGGACTAGCGGGAGATGTACATTT

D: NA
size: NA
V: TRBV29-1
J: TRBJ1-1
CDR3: CSVVVANTEAFF
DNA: TGCAGCGTTGTAGTGGCCAACACTGAAGCTTTCTTT

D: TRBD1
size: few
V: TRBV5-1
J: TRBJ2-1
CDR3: CASSIGQGARNEQFF
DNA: TGCGCCAGCAGCATAGGACAGGGGGCGCGGAATGAGCAGTTCTTC

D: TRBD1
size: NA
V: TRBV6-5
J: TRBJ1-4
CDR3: CASSPNRDSPKKLFF
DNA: TGTGCCAGCAGCCCGAACCGGGACAGCCCCAAAAAACTGTTTTTT

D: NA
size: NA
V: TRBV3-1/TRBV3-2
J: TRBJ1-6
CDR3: CASSDNYNSPLHF
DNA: TGTGCCAGCAGCGACAATTACAATTCACCCCTCCACTTT

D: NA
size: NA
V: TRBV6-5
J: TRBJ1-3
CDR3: CASRLQGTGGNTIYF
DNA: TGTGCCAGCCGATTGCAGGGAACGGGCGGAAACACCATATATTTT

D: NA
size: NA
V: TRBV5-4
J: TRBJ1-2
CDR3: CASSLRWGHDYGYTF
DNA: TGTGCCAGCAGCTTGAGGTGGGGACACGACTATGGCTACACCTTC

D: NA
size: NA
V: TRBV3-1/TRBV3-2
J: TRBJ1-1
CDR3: CASSQEWGNTEAFF
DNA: TGTGCCAGCAGCCAAGAATGGGGGAACACTGAAGCTTTCTTT

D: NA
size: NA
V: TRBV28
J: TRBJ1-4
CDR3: CASSLQGRENEKLFF
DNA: TGTGCCAGCAGTTTGCAAGGACGGGAGAATGAAAAACTGTTTTTT

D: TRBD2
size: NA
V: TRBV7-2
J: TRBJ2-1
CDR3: CASSRTSGYNEQFF
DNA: TGTGCCAGCAGCCGGACTAGCGGATACAATGAGCAGTTCTTC

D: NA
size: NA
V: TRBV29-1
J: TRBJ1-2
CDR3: CSVGQNYGYTF
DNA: TGCAGCGTTGGACAGAACTATGGCTACACCTTC

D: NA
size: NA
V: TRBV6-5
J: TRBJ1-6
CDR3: CASSYMVNSPLHF
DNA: TGTGCCAGCAGTTATATGGTGAATTCACCCCTCCACTTT

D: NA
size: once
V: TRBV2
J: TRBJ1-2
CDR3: CASRGDTLSYGYTF
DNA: TGTGCCAGCCGAGGGGACACCCTTTCCTATGGCTACACCTTC

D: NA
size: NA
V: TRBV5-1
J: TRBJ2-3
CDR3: CASSNLGGGTDTQYF
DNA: TGCGCCAGCAGCAACTTAGGAGGGGGAACAGATACGCAGTATTTT

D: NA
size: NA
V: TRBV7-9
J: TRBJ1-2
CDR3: CASSLVGQYHTF
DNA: TGTGCCAGCAGCTTAGTTGGCCAGTACCACACCTTC

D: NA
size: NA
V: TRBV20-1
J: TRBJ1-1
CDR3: CSASHTGFTEAFF
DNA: TGCAGTGCTAGTCACACAGGGTTCACTGAAGCTTTCTTT

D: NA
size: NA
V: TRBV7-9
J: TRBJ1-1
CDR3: CASSLGGGANTEAFF
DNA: TGTGCCAGCAGCTTAGGGGGCGGGGCTAACACTGAAGCTTTCTTT

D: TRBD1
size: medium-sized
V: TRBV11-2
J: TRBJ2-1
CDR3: CASSLGVGTGQWDEQFF
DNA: TGTGCCAGCAGCTTAGGGGTCGGGACAGGGCAGTGGGATGAGCAGTTCTTC

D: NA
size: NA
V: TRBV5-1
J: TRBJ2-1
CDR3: CASSLEPDYNEQFF
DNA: TGCGCCAGCAGCTTGGAGCCAGACTACAATGAGCAGTTCTTC

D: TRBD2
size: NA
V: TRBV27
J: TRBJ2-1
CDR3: CASSLLTGLADNEQFF
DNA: TGTGCCAGCAGTTTACTAACGGGACTAGCGGACAATGAGCAGTTCTTC

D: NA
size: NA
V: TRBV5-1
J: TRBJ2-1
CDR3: CASSIPHGDNEQFF
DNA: TGCGCCAGCAGCATACCCCACGGGGACAATGAGCAGTTCTTC

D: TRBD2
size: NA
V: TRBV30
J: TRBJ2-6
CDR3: CALISGGGISGANVLTF
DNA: TGTGCCTTAATTAGCGGGGGTGGAATCTCTGGGGCCAACGTCCTGACTTTC

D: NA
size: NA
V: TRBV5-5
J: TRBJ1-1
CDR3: CASSLTGKWGATEAFF
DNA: TGTGCCAGCAGCTTGACAGGGAAATGGGGTGCCACTGAAGCTTTCTTT

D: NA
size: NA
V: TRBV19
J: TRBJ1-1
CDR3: CASSPYRPLTANTEAFF
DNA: TGTGCCAGTAGTCCCTATCGACCCCTGACGGCAAACACTGAAGCTTTCTTT

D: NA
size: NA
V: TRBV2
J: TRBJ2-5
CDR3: CASSEMDRPQETQYF
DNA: TGTGCCAGCAGTGAGATGGACCGCCCTCAAGAGACCCAGTACTTC

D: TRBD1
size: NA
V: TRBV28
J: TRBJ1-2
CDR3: CASSFQGAGYGYTF
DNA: TGTGCCAGCAGTTTTCAGGGGGCGGGCTATGGCTACACCTTC

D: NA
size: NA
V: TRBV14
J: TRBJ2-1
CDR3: CASSQAGKSNEQFF
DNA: TGTGCCAGCAGCCAAGCGGGAAAGTCCAATGAGCAGTTCTTC

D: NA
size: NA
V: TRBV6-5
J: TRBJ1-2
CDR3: CATWTENYGYTF
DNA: TGTGCCACGTGGACGGAGAACTATGGCTACACCTTC